The 17 T cell receptor beta chains given below trace back to one sample, sequenced in a study of T cell changes during pregnancy in multiple sclerosis. Using immunoSEQ multiplex PCR, the repertoire was profiled, and TCRdb retains in-frame clones only, with some absent. The sample holds some 60,000 clones, roughly 90% seen once. Sequenced here: peripheral blood, sampled before pregnancy. These receptor sequences come from a female donor with multiple sclerosis, enrolled in a pregnancy study.

J is TRBJ2-7 and V is TRBV5-1; no reliable D call. Between the trimmed V and J ends, which lost 0 bases and 0 bases, there was a span of 7 bases. The CDR3 extends over 14 amino acids. The germline V gene has CDR1 SGHRS and CDR2 YFSETQ. CDR3 nucleotide sequence: TGCGCCAGCAGCTTGGACAGCCTCTCCTACGAGCAGTACTTC. Its protein product is CASSLDSLSYEQYF.

This chain connects TRBV6-5 to TRBJ1-2, with D tentatively TRBD1 (5 bases). Germline-derived CDR1 and CDR2 are MNHEY and SVGAGI. V lost 0 bases to trimming and J lost 4 bases, with 15 bases between them. This CDR3 is built from 16 residues. Written as DNA, the CDR3 is TGTGCCAGCAGTTACTCGATTTCGGGGGGAGGCTATGGCTACACCTTC. Translation: CASSYSISGGGYGYTF.

The chain employs TRBV5-8 and TRBJ2-5; 7 positions match TRBD2. The germline CDR1 and CDR2 sequences are SGHTS and YDEGEE. With V trimmed by 0 bases and J by 3 bases, 8 bases remained unmatched. This CDR3 contains 16 residues. Written as DNA, the CDR3 is TGTGCCAGCAGCTTGGACCTGGGAGGGAGTGAAGAGACCCAGTACTTC. This sequence encodes CASSLDLGGSEETQYF. Together with reference TRBV5-8 and TRBJ2-5, the CDR3 gives the full variable domain: EAGVTQSPTHLIKTRGQQATLRCSPISGHTSVYWYQQALGLGLQFLLWYDEGEERNRGNFPPRFSGRQFPNYSSELNVNALELEDSALYLCASSLDLGGSEETQYFGPGTRLLVL.

The J gene is TRBJ1-5, the V gene TRBV2, with D unresolved. Trimming cost V 0 bases and J 5 bases, with 14 bases left between them. The CDR3 spans 16 residues. The germline gives CDR1 SNHLY, CDR2 FYNNEI. CDR3 sequence: CASSEARGGFHQPQHF. Written as DNA, the CDR3 is TGTGCCAGCAGTGAAGCGCGAGGAGGGTTTCATCAGCCCCAGCATTTT.

This clone was recorded once. The chain uses TRBV9 and TRBJ2-1; 9 bases map to TRBD1. Germline assignment: CDR1 SGDLS and CDR2 YYNGEE. The junction had 10 bases not matched to a gene; V was cut back by 7 bases and J by 5 bases. The CDR3 consists of 15 residues. The DNA for the CDR3 is TGTGCCAGCGGTCCCGGGACAGGGCACAACAATGAGCAGTTCTTC. As protein: CASGPGTGHNNEQFF.

This chain joins TRBV4-1 and TRBJ1-1; 7 bases line up with TRBD1. V was pared by 6 bases and J by 8 bases, with 6 bases of the junction left unmatched. Germline assignment: CDR1 MGHRA and CDR2 YSYEKL. This CDR3 spans 12 amino acids. The CDR3 DNA reads as TGCGCCAGCAGGGAACAGGGGTCGGAAGCTTTCTTT. Translation: CASREQGSEAFF.

The CDR3 DNA follows: TGTGCCAGTAGCAAAATGAGGACTGAAGCTTTCTTT. Residues: CASSKMRTEAFF. V gene TRBV19 combines with J gene TRBJ1-1; D gene uncertain. The germline V gene has CDR1 LNHDA and CDR2 SQIVND (reference sequence). Trimming shortened V by 6 bases and J by 5 bases, and 10 bases separated the two germline ends. This CDR3 contains 12 residues.

This sequence joins TRBV13 and TRBJ2-5, with D maybe TRBD1 (5 bases). From germline, CDR1 is PRHDT and CDR2 FYEKMQ (reference sequence). The CDR3 is made up of 13 amino acids. V was shortened by 4 bases and J by 6 bases, with 12 bases between the two germline ends. CDR3 bases: TGTGCCAGCAGCTCGACAGACTCGAAGACCCAGTACTTC. It is translated as CASSSTDSKTQYF.

The rearrangement links TRBV29-1 to TRBJ1-1, with a possible D match to TRBD1 (5 bases). This CDR3 comprises 14 residues. Germline V gene lookup returns CDR1 SQVTM and CDR2 ANQGSEA. Trimming shortened V by 1 base and J by 0 bases, and 9 bases separated the two germline ends. The CDR3 sequence is CSVEVSGMNTEAFF. The CDR3 DNA reads TGCAGCGTTGAAGTCTCAGGGATGAACACTGAAGCTTTCTTT.

With regard to this clone: One end of the junction varies from germline; a read error may be responsible. This chain connects TRBV7-9 to TRBJ1-2; TRBD1 matches at 10 bases. The CDR3 runs 13 residues. In germline, CDR1 is SEHNR, CDR2 FQNEAQ (reference sequence). The CDR3 spells CASRLGQGDGYTF. In DNA, the CDR3 is TGTGCCAGCAGATTAGGACAGGGGGATGGCTACACCTTC.

The chain combines TRBV14 with TRBJ1-1; a weak D match, TRBD1 (6 bases). This CDR3 contains 13 residues. Germline CDR1 is SGHDN and CDR2 is FVKESK. V was trimmed by 1 base and J by 6 bases, leaving 9 bases between them. CDR3 region: CASSQVGGAEAFF. CDR3 bases: TGTGCCAGCAGCCAAGTAGGGGGGGCTGAAGCTTTCTTT.

DNA of the CDR3: TGCAGCGTTGAACCCCCCGGACAAAGAGGCGAAGCTTTCTTT. Amino acids: CSVEPPGQRGEAFF. J is TRBJ1-1 and V is TRBV29-1; tentatively, D is TRBD1 (5 bases). The length of the CDR3 is 14 residues. V was shortened by 2 bases and J by 8 bases, with 18 bases between the two germline ends. Germline V gene lookup returns CDR1 SQVTM and CDR2 ANQGSEA.

The chain couples TRBV5-6 to TRBJ1-6; TRBD1 is a possible D gene (5 bases). Trimming took off 4 bases at V and 9 bases at J, with 20 bases between the two ends. The CDR3 consists of 16 residues. Germline V gene sequence: CDR1 SGHDT, CDR2 YYEEEE. The chain's CDR3 is CASSPSRVRFGSPLHF. CDR3 coding DNA: TGTGCCAGCAGCCCCTCCAGGGTCCGATTCGGTTCACCCCTCCACTTT.

This clone was counted once. This chain connects TRBV7-2 to TRBJ2-3; 12 bases match TRBD2. Trimming took 5 bases from V and 0 from J; bases not matched to a gene: 6. The CDR3 extends over 17 amino acids. Germline assignment: CDR1 SGHTA and CDR2 FQGNSA. The CDR3 nucleotides are TGTGCCAGCAGCCCCGGACTAGCGGGGCTGAGCACAGATACGCAGTATTTT. It encodes CASSPGLAGLSTDTQYF.

This clone is a singleton in its sample. The chain combines TRBV7-6 with TRBJ2-1; D uncertain. The length of the CDR3 is 14 residues. Trimming shortened V by 4 bases and J by 0 bases, and 7 bases separated the two germline ends. Germline V lookup: CDR1 SGHVS, CDR2 FNYEAQ. CDR3 nucleotides: TGTGCCAGCAGCTCATCCTACTCCTACAATGAGCAGTTCTTC. Its protein is CASSSSYSYNEQFF.

The rearrangement joins TRBV6-6 to TRBJ2-3, with a tentative D call TRBD1 (5 bases). CDR1 and CDR2 (germline): MNHNY, SVGAGI (reference sequence). This CDR3 has 15 residues. Trimming left V 2 bases short and J 4 bases short, with 13 bases between. CDR3 coding DNA: TGTGCCAGCAGTTACGAAAGACAGTTACCAGATACGCAGTATTTT. Its translation: CASSYERQLPDTQYF.

J is TRBJ2-2 and V is TRBV5-6, with a weak D call TRBD1 (6 bases). Germline values: CDR1 SGHDT, CDR2 YYEEEE. The CDR3 is 15 amino acids. The V gene lost 1 base and the J gene lost 0 bases, with 7 bases spanning the gap. The CDR3 region has the DNA TGTGCCAGCAGCTTGACAGGGACGAACACCGGGGAGCTGTTTTTT. Amino acids: CASSLTGTNTGELFF.